This is a list of T cell receptor beta chains from one sample in a study of regulatory T cells in long-lasting Graves disease. TCRdb re-analysed the multiplex PCR reads in MiXCR, keeping a single row per CDR3 protein. This table holds about 540,000 distinct CDR3 sequences, approximately 13% found once. A further study also used this sample, focusing on T cells in Graves' hyperthyroidism and ophthalmopathy.

The sequencing here drew on peripheral blood mononuclear cells (PBMCs), taken at new diagnosis, from a patient treated with antithyroid drugs. The receptors were sampled from a man aged 25 to 40 with Graves disease. Each CDR3 is given with its conserved first and last residue. The D gene is left open where the match is weak. The size field is filled for only some rows; it gives once, few, many or a size class.

clone_size j_call d_call v_call cdr3_nt cdr3_aa
. TRBJ2-1 . TRBV5-1 TGCGCCAGCAGCTTCCACTTATCCTCCTACAATGAGCAGTTCTTC CASSFHLSSYNEQFF
many TRBJ2-7 . TRBV11-2 TGTGCCAGCAGCTTAAGCCCCGAGGACGAGCAGTACTTC CASSLSPEDEQYF
many TRBJ1-4 . TRBV6-5 TGTGCCAGCAGTTCATCCTCAGGCGGAGAAAAACTGTTTTTT CASSSSSGGEKLFF
many TRBJ2-2 . TRBV25-1 TGTGCCAGCCAAGGATACACCGGGGAGCTGTTTTTT CASQGYTGELFF
many TRBJ2-7 TRBD1 TRBV20-1 TGCAGTGCTAACAGGGCAGGGGGCCTCCACGAGCAGTACTTC CSANRAGGLHEQYF
many TRBJ1-6 . TRBV9 TGTGCCAGCAGCGTAGGCAGGGTTAATTCACCCCTCCACTTT CASSVGRVNSPLHF
many TRBJ2-7 . TRBV11-2 TGTGCCAGCAGCTTAGCTTTGCTGGGGGGCGCGTACGAGCAGTACTTC CASSLALLGGAYEQYF
many TRBJ2-7 . TRBV11-2 TGTGCCAGCAGCTTGTACAGGGTCGACGAGCAGTACTTC CASSLYRVDEQYF
many TRBJ2-3 . TRBV20-1 TGCAGTGCTAGAGATTCGTCGGCAGATACGCAGTATTTT CSARDSSADTQYF
many TRBJ2-7 . TRBV2 TGTGCCGTCCGGGACACCTCCTACGAGCAGTACTTC CAVRDTSYEQYF
many TRBJ1-4 . TRBV12-5 TGTGCTAGTGGTTTAAGTGTGATTCCTGAAAAACTGTTTTTT CASGLSVIPEKLFF
. TRBJ2-3 TRBD2 TRBV7-6 TGTGCCAGCAGCTTATTGACTAGCGGGAGTGGTGGCACAGATACGCAGTATTTT CASSLLTSGSGGTDTQYF
many TRBJ2-3 TRBD1 TRBV7-9 TGTGCCAGCAGCTCTTTCGGGACAGCCGGGACAGATACGCAGTATTTT CASSSFGTAGTDTQYF
many TRBJ2-7 TRBD1 TRBV24-1 TGTGCCACCAGTGATTCTGGACAGGGCCACGAGCAGTACTTC CATSDSGQGHEQYF
. TRBJ2-1 . TRBV18 TGTGCCAGCTCACCATTTAGCGGAGCCACCATAAACAATGAGCAGTTCTTC CASSPFSGATINNEQFF
many TRBJ1-1 . TRBV27 TGTGCCAGCAGTTACTCGTCCGAGAACACTGAAGCTTTCTTT CASSYSSENTEAFF
few TRBJ2-2 . TRBV20-1 TGCAGTGCTAGAGATCTAGGGTTTACCGGGGAGCTGTTTTTT CSARDLGFTGELFF
many TRBJ1-1 TRBD1 TRBV29-1 TGCAGCGCTAGAACAGGGGACACTGAAGCTTTCTTT CSARTGDTEAFF
many TRBJ2-5 TRBD1 TRBV11-2 TGTGCCAGCAGCTTAAACAGGGGATCAGAGACCCAGTACTTC CASSLNRGSETQYF
many TRBJ2-7 . TRBV28 TGTGCCAGCAGTTTATCGCTCCACGAGCAGTACTTC CASSLSLHEQYF
many TRBJ2-3 TRBD2 TRBV28 TGTGCCAGCAGTCAAGGACTAGCGGGAGGGCGGTCCCCAGATACGCAGTATTTT CASSQGLAGGRSPDTQYF
many TRBJ2-7 . TRBV4-1 TGCGCCAGCAGCCACCTTGGGCGGGACTTAGAGCAGTACTTC CASSHLGRDLEQYF
few TRBJ2-1 TRBD2 TRBV5-4 TGTGCCAGCAGCTCCCTGACTAGCGGGAGTAATGAGCAGTTCTTC CASSSLTSGSNEQFF
many TRBJ2-2 . TRBV12-3/TRBV12-4 TGTGCCAGCAGTTTCGGGGTTGGTGGGGAGCTGTTTTTT CASSFGVGGELFF
many TRBJ2-3 . TRBV7-2 TGTGCCAGCAGCTTAGTACAGGTATCTAGCACAGATACGCAGTATTTT CASSLVQVSSTDTQYF
many TRBJ2-3 . TRBV20-1 TGCAGTGCTAGCGGCCTTCTAGGTGGCGGGCGCACAGATACGCAGTATTTT CSASGLLGGGRTDTQYF
many TRBJ2-7 TRBD1 TRBV29-1 TGCAGCGTTGGGACGAGGGACAGCGCGGACGAGCAGTACTTC CSVGTRDSADEQYF
many TRBJ2-5 TRBD1 TRBV24-1 TGTGCCACCAGTGGTGTCGGGACAGGGATGGAGACCCAGTACTTC CATSGVGTGMETQYF
many TRBJ1-2 . TRBV29-1 TGCAGCGTTGAAGGAGGCCGGGACTATGGCTACACCTTC CSVEGGRDYGYTF
. TRBJ2-7 TRBD1 TRBV7-9 TGTGCCAGCAACGTCGGGACAGCCATGTACGAGCAGTACTTC CASNVGTAMYEQYF